A selection of T cell receptor beta chains follows, all from one sample in a study of blood T cells in healthy people across ages. MiXCR, applied by TCRdb to the 5' RACE reads, yields one record per CDR3 protein. This table has 700,000 to 950,000 distinct CDR3 sequences, more than 40% appearing once. The sample taken for sequencing was blood. The receptors shown here come from a woman between 55 and 75 years old in good health. Both conserved end residues are part of each CDR3. D genes are given only for firm matches. Rows may omit the clone size; those that give it use once, few, many or a size class.

TRBD1,few,TRBJ2-1,TRBV6-6,TGTGCCAGCAGACGACAGGGGGCCAAGTACAATGAGCAGTTCTTC,CASRRQGAKYNEQFF
.,few,TRBJ1-2,TRBV29-1,TGCAGCGTTGAGGGACACCTAAACTATGGCTACACCTTC,CSVEGHLNYGYTF
TRBD2,few,TRBJ2-3,TRBV7-3,TGTGCCAGCAGCTTAATCGGATCGACTAGCGGGAGGGGGAGGTTCATCTCAGATACGCAGTATTTT,CASSLIGSTSGRGRFISDTQYF
.,.,TRBJ2-3,TRBV29-1,TGCAGCGTTGACTTGGGCCCTGGGACAGATACGCAGTATTTT,CSVDLGPGTDTQYF
.,.,TRBJ1-6,TRBV20-1,TGCAGTGCTAGCCTGACGGCGGCGGATTCACCCCTCCACTTT,CSASLTAADSPLHF
.,many,TRBJ1-5,TRBV20-1,TGCAGTGCTACTAATGCCGGCAGGCAAGGACAGCCCCAGCATTTT,CSATNAGRQGQPQHF
.,few,TRBJ1-6,TRBV7-2,TGTGCCAGCAGCCCTACGGGAGGGGCGAGACATAATTCACCCCTCCACTTT,CASSPTGGARHNSPLHF
TRBD1,.,TRBJ2-3,TRBV12-3/TRBV12-4,TGTGCCAGCAGACCAGGGGGTTCAAGCACAGATACGCAGTATTTT,CASRPGGSSTDTQYF
.,.,TRBJ1-5,TRBV28,TGTGCCAGCAGTTTCCACCAGGGGCTTGTTCAGCCCCAGCATTTT,CASSFHQGLVQPQHF
TRBD1,few,TRBJ2-7,TRBV14,TGTGCCAGCAGCCATGGGACAGGGGCCGGGGGCGAGCAGTACTTC,CASSHGTGAGGEQYF
.,few,TRBJ2-3,TRBV30,TGTGCCTGGAGTGTACAGGTTGTGGTTGCAGGTACGCAGTATTTT,CAWSVQVVVAGTQYF
.,many,TRBJ1-1,TRBV5-1,TGCGCCAGCACCCGTAGGGACCGGAGGAACACTGAAGCTTTCTTT,CASTRRDRRNTEAFF
TRBD2,.,TRBJ2-1,TRBV6-2/TRBV6-3,TGTGCCAGCAGTCCAATCCAAGCGGGAGGATACTACAATGAGCAGTTCTTC,CASSPIQAGGYYNEQFF
TRBD2,.,TRBJ2-1,TRBV28,TGTGCCAGCAGTTTCGTTGGACTAGCGGAAGGCGATGAGCAGTTCTTC,CASSFVGLAEGDEQFF
.,.,TRBJ2-5,TRBV20-1,TGCAGTGCGACTCTAGCGAGGTCCAGAGAGACCCAGTACTTC,CSATLARSRETQYF
TRBD1,.,TRBJ1-6,TRBV6-2/TRBV6-3,TGTGCCAGCATGGACAGGTATAATTCACCCCTCCACTTT,CASMDRYNSPLHF
.,.,TRBJ2-1,TRBV5-1,TGCGCCAGCAGCTTGGAAAGCGGATCCCACAATGAGCAGTTCTTC,CASSLESGSHNEQFF
.,few,TRBJ2-1,TRBV25-1,TGTGCCAGCAGTGGAGGGAGCGGACAACGGGTAAATGAGCAGTTCTTC,CASSGGSGQRVNEQFF
.,.,TRBJ2-3,TRBV11-2,TGTGCCAGCACCCACTGGGGGCAGCACAGATACGCGTATTTT,CASTHWGQHRYAYF
.,.,TRBJ2-6,TRBV20-1,TGCAGTGCTAGGGAGCTCTCTGGGGCCAACGTCCTGACTTTC,CSARELSGANVLTF
.,.,TRBJ2-5,TRBV10-3,TGTGCCATCAGTGATCCTAGGCCCATGGGGGAGACCCAGTACTTC,CAISDPRPMGETQYF
.,.,TRBJ1-2,TRBV7-2,TGTGCCAGCAGCCAGGGTGTAGGGCGCGGTTATGGCTACACCTTC,CASSQGVGRGYGYTF
TRBD2,.,TRBJ2-3,TRBV7-6,TGTGCCAGCAGCCGACTAGCGGGGGATGCTAGCACAGATACGCAGTATTTT,CASSRLAGDASTDTQYF
.,.,TRBJ2-7,TRBV24-1,TGTGCCACCAGTGATCAACAGGGTAGCGAGCAGTACTTC,CATSDQQGSEQYF
.,once,TRBJ1-5,TRBV13,TGTGCCAGCAGCTTAGGCGTCGCAGGGTATGGCAATCAGCCCCAGCATTTT,CASSLGVAGYGNQPQHF